This T cell receptor (beta chain) was sequenced in a study of cytomegalovirus exposure and HLA in healthy donors. In the study overall: Sequencing of about 200 million T cells in an earlier analysis found 95 million to 120 million unique TCR beta sequences.

The PCR used 60 Vbeta and 13 Jbeta primers. Authors' methods: Later reanalysis found 60 million to 90 million unique TCR beta chains, 10 million to 14 million of them shared. Assay used: immunoSEQ multiplex PCR; TCRdb lists only in-frame clones, some missing. The D gene and trimming were derived from the DNA, and the V and J assignments and clone size from that table. The table lists 210,000 or so clones, about 85% of them singletons. Findings of the study overall: In a later analysis, TCR beta V- and J-gene trimming was associated with a missense DCLRE1C variant. For cytomegalovirus status, the classifier reportedly gave diagnoses with high specificity and sensitivity.

The CDR3 totals 13 residues. V gave up 8 bases and J gave up 6 bases; unmatched junction bases: 2. The germline V gene has CDR1 ENHRY and CDR2 SYGVKD. Points on this clone: Its antigen is unidentified.

The genes are TRBV10-3 and TRBJ2-3; 13 bases align to TRBD2. The TCR originated in a human donor in good health. The sample was PBMCs. Here the CDR3 reads CAIRTSGSDTQYF. DNA of the CDR3: TGTGCCATCCGGACTAGCGGGAGCGATACGCAGTATTTT.